Below are 3 T cell receptor beta chains sequenced from a single sample in a study of T cells in Graves' hyperthyroidism and ophthalmopathy. RNA transcripts gave rise to amplified TCR beta CDR3 regions. Using the HTBI primer set, a first-round RT-PCR was run on the TCR CDR3. One entry per CDR3 protein, called by TCRdb with MiXCR from the multiplex PCR reads. The sample yields more than 500,000 distinct CDR3 sequences, about 43% seen once. The material sequenced was peripheral blood or thyroid tissue (not recorded which). These receptors were obtained from an adult woman with Graves' disease, either hyperthyroidism or ophthalmopathy (not recorded which).

The chain joins TRBV7-2 to TRBJ2-3; D is undetermined. This CDR3 is 14 amino acids long. The germline V gene has CDR1 SGHTA and CDR2 FQGNSA. Deletions cut 1 base from V and 0 bases from J, with 5 bases between. CDR3 coding DNA: TGTGCCAGCAGCTTAGTGTTGAGCACAGATACGCAGTATTTT. Translation: CASSLVLSTDTQYF.

This clonotype was found many times. This chain links TRBV19 with TRBJ2-5; D is tentatively TRBD1 or TRBD2 (5 bases each). Germline V lookup: CDR1 LNHDA, CDR2 SQIVND (reference sequence). The length of the CDR3 is 13 residues. Trimming took off 10 bases at V and 4 bases at J, with 16 bases between the two ends. CDR3 sequence (DNA): TGTGCCACTAAGGGACGGTTTCGAGAGACCCAGTACTTC. It encodes CATKGRFRETQYF.

As for this clonotype: A clone one base away is much larger, so this may be a read error. The chain is built from TRBV20-1 and TRBJ2-7; 10 nucleotides agree with TRBD1. This CDR3 contains 14 residues. Germline V gene sequence: CDR1 DFQATT, CDR2 SNEGSKA (reference sequence). The CDR3 here is CSARQGARSYEHYF. The CDR3 DNA reads as TGCAGTGCAAGACAGGGGGCCCGGTCCTACGAGCATTACTTC.